The T cell receptor (beta chain) under discussion was sequenced for a study of tumor and adjacent non-tumor tissue in lung cancer. At the level of the study: Around 4 million productive TCRbeta reads were obtained per sample on average.

With regard to this clonotype: The germline gene is not matched at one end of the junction; a read error may be the cause.

This sample's RNA came from whole unsorted tissue. This non-tumor lung sample came from over 3 cm beyond the tumor edge. The library came from three nested PCR rounds adapted from ARM-PCR protocols. TCRdb fed the multiplex PCR reads into MiXCR, producing one record per CDR3 protein. The data contain 40,000 to 60,000 distinct CDR3 sequences, 64% of them singletons. The origin of this receptor is a woman aged 70-85 years with non-small cell lung cancer. Source material: distant non-tumor lung tissue.

The CDR3 sequence: CASSGSASDSSYVQYF. The CDR3 DNA follows: TGTGCCAGCAGTGGGAGTGCTAGCGACAGCTCCTACGTGCAGTACTTC. This sequence joins TRBV6-1 and TRBJ2-7; a weak D match, TRBD2 (6 bases). This CDR3 has 16 residues. Germline V gene lookup returns CDR1 MNHNS and CDR2 SASEGT.